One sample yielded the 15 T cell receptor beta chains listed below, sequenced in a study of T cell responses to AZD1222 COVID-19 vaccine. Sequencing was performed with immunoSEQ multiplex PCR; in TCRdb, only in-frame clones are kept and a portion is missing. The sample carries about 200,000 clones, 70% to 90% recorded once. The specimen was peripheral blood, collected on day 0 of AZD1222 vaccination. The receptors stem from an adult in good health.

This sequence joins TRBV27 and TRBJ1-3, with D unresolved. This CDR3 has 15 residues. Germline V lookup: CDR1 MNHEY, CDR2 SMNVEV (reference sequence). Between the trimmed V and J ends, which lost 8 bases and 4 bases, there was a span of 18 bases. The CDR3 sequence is CASGRQPHSGNTIYF. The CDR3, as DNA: TGTGCCAGCGGTCGCCAGCCACATTCAGGAAACACCATATATTTT.

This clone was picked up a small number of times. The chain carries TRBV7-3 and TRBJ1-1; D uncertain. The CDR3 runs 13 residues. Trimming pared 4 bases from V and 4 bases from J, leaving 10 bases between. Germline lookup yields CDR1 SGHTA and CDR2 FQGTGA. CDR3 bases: TGTGCCAGCAGCTACCAAGGTGGCACTGAAGCTTTCTTT. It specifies CASSYQGGTEAFF.

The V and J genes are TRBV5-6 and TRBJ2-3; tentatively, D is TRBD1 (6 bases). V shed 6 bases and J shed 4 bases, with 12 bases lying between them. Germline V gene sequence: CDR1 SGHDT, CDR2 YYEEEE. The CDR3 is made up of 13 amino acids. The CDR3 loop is CASKGVSADTQYF. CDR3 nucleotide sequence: TGTGCCAGCAAGGGGGTTTCGGCAGATACGCAGTATTTT.

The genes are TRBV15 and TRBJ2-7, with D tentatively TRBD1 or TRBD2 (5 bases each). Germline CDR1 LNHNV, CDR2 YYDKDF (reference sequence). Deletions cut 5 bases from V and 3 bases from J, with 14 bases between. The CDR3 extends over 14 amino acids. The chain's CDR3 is CATSGPGRFYEQYF. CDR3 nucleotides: TGTGCCACCAGCGGACCGGGACGGTTCTACGAGCAGTACTTC. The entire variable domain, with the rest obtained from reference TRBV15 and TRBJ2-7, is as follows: DAMVIQNPRYQVTQFGKPVTLSCSQTLNHNVMYWYQQKSSQAPKLLFHYYDKDFNNEADTPDNFQSRRPNTSFCFLDIRSPGLGDTAMYLCATSGPGRFYEQYFGPGTRLTVT.

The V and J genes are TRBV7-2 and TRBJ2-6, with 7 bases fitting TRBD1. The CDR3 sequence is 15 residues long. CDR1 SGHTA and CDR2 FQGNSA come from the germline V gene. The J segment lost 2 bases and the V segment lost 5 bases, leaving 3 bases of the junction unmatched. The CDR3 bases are TGTGCCAGCAGCACCACAGGGGCTGGGGCCAACGTCCTGACTTTC. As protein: CASSTTGAGANVLTF.

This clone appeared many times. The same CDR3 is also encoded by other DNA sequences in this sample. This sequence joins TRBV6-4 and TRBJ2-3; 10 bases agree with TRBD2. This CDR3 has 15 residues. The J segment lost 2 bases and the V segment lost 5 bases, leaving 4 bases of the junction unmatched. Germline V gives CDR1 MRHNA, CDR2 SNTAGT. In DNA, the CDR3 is TGTGCCAGCAGTCCAAGCGGGGGGGCCACAGATACGCAGTATTTT. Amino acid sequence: CASSPSGGATDTQYF.

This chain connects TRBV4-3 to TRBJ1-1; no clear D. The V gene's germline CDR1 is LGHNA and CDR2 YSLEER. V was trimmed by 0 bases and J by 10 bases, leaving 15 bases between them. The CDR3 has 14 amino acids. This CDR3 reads CASSQEVSGLGAFF. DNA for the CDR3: TGCGCCAGCAGCCAAGAGGTTTCCGGCCTTGGAGCTTTCTTT.

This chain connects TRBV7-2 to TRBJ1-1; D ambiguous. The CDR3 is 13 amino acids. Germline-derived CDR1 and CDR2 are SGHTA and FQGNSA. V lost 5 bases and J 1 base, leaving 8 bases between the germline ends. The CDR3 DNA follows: TGTGCCAGCAGCCAAGGGAGGAACACTGAAGCTTTCTTT. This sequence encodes CASSQGRNTEAFF.

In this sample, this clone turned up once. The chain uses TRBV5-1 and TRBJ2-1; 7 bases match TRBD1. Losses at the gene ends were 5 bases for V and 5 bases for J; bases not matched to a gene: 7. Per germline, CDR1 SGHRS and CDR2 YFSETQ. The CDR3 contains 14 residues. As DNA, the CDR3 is TGCGCCAGCAGAACCGGGACAGCGAACAATGAGCAGTTCTTC. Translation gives CASRTGTANNEQFF.

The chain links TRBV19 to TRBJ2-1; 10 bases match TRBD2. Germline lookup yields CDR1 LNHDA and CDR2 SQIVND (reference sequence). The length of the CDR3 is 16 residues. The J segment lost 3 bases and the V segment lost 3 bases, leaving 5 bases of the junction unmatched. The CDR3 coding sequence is TGTGCCAGTAGTATCTTAGCGGGGGGAATCTACAATGAGCAGTTCTTC. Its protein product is CASSILAGGIYNEQFF.

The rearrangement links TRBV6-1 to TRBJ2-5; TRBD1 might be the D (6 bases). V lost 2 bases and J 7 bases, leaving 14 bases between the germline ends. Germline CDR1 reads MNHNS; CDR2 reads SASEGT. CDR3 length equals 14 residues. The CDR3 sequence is CASSETDLTGTQYF. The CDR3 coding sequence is TGTGCCAGCAGTGAAACAGATCTGACAGGGACCCAGTACTTC.

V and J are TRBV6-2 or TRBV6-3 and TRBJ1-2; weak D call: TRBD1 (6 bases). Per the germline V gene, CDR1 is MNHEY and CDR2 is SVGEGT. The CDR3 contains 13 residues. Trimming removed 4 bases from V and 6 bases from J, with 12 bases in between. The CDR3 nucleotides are TGTGCCAGCAGTTTGGGAACAGGGAATGGCTACACCTTC. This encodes CASSLGTGNGYTF.

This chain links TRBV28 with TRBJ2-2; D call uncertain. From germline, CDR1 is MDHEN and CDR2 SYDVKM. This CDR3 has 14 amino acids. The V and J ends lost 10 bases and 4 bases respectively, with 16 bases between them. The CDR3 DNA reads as TGTGCCACCACCGCCGATACGGTCACCGGGGAGCTGTTTTTT. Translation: CATTADTVTGELFF.

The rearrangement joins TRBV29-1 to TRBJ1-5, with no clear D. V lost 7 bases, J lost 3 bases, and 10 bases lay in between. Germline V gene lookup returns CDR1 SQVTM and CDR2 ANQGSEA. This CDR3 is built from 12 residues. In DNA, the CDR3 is TGCAGCGCCCGGTTTAACAATCAGCCCCAGCATTTT. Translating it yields CSARFNNQPQHF. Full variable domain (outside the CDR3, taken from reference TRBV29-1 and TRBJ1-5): SAVISQKPSRDICQRGTSLTIQCQVDSQVTMMFWYRQQPGQSLTLIATANQGSEATYESGFVIDKFPISRPNLTFSTLTVSNMSPEDSSIYLCSARFNNQPQHFGDGTRLSIL.

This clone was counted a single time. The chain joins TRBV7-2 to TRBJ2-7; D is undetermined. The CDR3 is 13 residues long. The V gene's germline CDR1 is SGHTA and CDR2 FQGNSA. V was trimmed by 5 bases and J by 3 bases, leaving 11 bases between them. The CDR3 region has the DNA TGTGCCAGCAGCGAAGGGATACTCTACGAGCAGTACTTC. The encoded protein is CASSEGILYEQYF.